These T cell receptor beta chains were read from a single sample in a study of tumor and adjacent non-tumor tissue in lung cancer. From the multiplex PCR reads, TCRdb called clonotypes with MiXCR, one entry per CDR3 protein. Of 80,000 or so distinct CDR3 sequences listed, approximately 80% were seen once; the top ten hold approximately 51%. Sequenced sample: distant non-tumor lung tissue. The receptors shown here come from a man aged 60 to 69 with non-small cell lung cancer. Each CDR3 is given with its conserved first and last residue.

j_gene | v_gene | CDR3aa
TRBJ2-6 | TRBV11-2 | CTSNLVPKDRPSGANVLSF
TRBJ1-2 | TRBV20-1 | CSARNQTNYGFTF
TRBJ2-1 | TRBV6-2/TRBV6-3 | CASNRPRLAGHYEQFF
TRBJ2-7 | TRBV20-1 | CGARELSAEQYF
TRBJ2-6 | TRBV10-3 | CAISVDGVSLGANVLTF
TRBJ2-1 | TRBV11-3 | CANSQTVDNEQFF
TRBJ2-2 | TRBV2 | CASSQARTENTGELFF
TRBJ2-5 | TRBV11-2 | CASSFTIWGPKETQYF
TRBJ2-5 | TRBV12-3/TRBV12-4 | CGSSLREGKEAQYF
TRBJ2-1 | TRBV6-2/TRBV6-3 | CASSSVTCGIDNEQFF
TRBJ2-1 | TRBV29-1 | CIVVLNVGRDEQFF
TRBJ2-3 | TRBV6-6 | CGSSSPTSGGIQGTDTQYF
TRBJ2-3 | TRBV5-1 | CASSPPQGWDTDTQYF
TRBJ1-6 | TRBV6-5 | CASSYSLGENALHF